This T cell receptor (beta chain) came from a study of breast tumors, draining lymph nodes, adjacent tissues. Notes on the study in general: Tumors had less TCR diversity than lymph nodes, more than nontumor tissue.

After removal of 6 bases from V and 2 bases from J, the junction contained 16 bases not matched to a gene. Germline loops: CDR1 DFQATT, CDR2 SNEGSKA (reference sequence). The CDR3 runs 17 residues. This clonotype has a count of ten or more. What it binds is unknown. TCRdb reprocessed the multiplex PCR reads via MiXCR and lists one record per CDR3 protein. This table holds 200,000 to 300,000 distinct CDR3 sequences, around 30% found once. Samples came from axillary lymph nodes draining the breast cancer. The source is a female donor with breast cancer. Some clones in this sample may be carry-over from other donors' samples. Sequencing was carried out using axillary lymph node tissue. The chain joins TRBV20-1 to TRBJ2-3; TRBD2 aligns across 8 bases. As DNA, the CDR3 is TGCAGTGCCGAAAAGCTAGAGCGGGAGTCGTTCACAGATACGCAGTATTTT. The encoded protein is CSAEKLERESFTDTQYF.